Sequencing of this T cell receptor beta chain was carried out in a study of T cell responses to AZD1222 COVID-19 vaccine. As for this clone: Its antigen remains unidentified.

Libraries were prepared by immunoSEQ multiplex PCR; TCRdb keeps only in-frame clonotypes and omits some of them. Here the sample spans 120,000 to 150,000 clones, 91% being singletons. The CDR3 spans 16 residues. V dropped 1 base and J dropped 0 bases, with 10 bases sitting between them. CDR1 and CDR2 from the germline V gene are SGHAT and FQNNGV. General study results and limits: The peak T cell response came first, and repertoires were sampled only after it. Donor demographics were predominantly white British with a female majority; clonal diversity may be underestimated. Recipients of AZD1222 seropositive at baseline numbered only 6 or 7.

The TCR was taken from an adult in good health. The input for sequencing was peripheral blood, taken on day 0 of AZD1222 vaccination. The chain carries TRBV11-2 and TRBJ1-5; D uncertain. The CDR3 DNA is TGTGCCAGCAGCTTAGCTGGAGGAGATAGCAATCAGCCCCAGCATTTT. Translated, it gives CASSLAGGDSNQPQHF.